The rows below give T cell receptor beta chains drawn from one sample of a study of graft-versus-host responses after intestinal transplantation. Generated by immunoSEQ multiplex PCR, the TCRdb table keeps only in-frame clones and is missing some. The sample lists fewer than 120,000 clones; 93% were seen once. These receptors are not linked to any known antigen. Sequences were derived from unstimulated CD8+ T cells sorted from spleen or lymph node cells, sampled before intestinal transplant. The receptors originated from a human donor who received an intestinal transplant. Both conserved end residues are part of each CDR3. A D gene is named only where the DNA matches it firmly. Size values are once, few and many counts, or a class for expanded clones, and some rows have none.

j_call: TRBJ2-7; clone_size: .; d_call: .; v_call: TRBV7-6; cdr3_nt: TGTGCCAGCAGCTTAGGCACCGGGACTTCCCCCTACGAGCAGTACTTC; cdr3_aa: CASSLGTGTSPYEQYF
j_call: TRBJ2-1; clone_size: .; d_call: .; v_call: TRBV18; cdr3_nt: TGTGCCAGCTCACTACAAGCCGCCGGGGCCTACAATGAGCAGTTCTTC; cdr3_aa: CASSLQAAGAYNEQFF
j_call: TRBJ1-1; clone_size: .; d_call: .; v_call: TRBV6-4; cdr3_nt: TGTGCCAGCAGTGACTCGGGGGCTGAAGCTTTCTTT; cdr3_aa: CASSDSGAEAFF
j_call: TRBJ1-1; clone_size: .; d_call: .; v_call: TRBV11-2; cdr3_nt: TGTGCCAGCAGCATTGGGACGGAAGGGAACACTGAAGCTTTCTTT; cdr3_aa: CASSIGTEGNTEAFF
j_call: TRBJ2-6; clone_size: .; d_call: .; v_call: TRBV4-1; cdr3_nt: TGCGCCAGCAGCCAAAAAAGAGTTAGTGGGGCCAACGTCCTGACTTTC; cdr3_aa: CASSQKRVSGANVLTF
j_call: TRBJ2-1; clone_size: .; d_call: .; v_call: TRBV6-5; cdr3_nt: TGTGCCAGCAGTTACCGGGTGGACAATGAGCAGTTCTTC; cdr3_aa: CASSYRVDNEQFF
j_call: TRBJ2-7; clone_size: .; d_call: .; v_call: TRBV29-1; cdr3_nt: TGCAGCGTCATACCCCCAGACAGCCCGTACGAGCAGTACTTC; cdr3_aa: CSVIPPDSPYEQYF
j_call: TRBJ2-2; clone_size: few; d_call: .; v_call: TRBV10-3; cdr3_nt: TGTGCCATCAGTGAGTCCGGGGAGCTGTTTTTT; cdr3_aa: CAISESGELFF
j_call: TRBJ1-5; clone_size: .; d_call: TRBD1; v_call: TRBV5-6; cdr3_nt: TGTGCCAGCACCCTATCCGGGACAGCTTTATTGAGGAATCAGCCCCAGCATTTT; cdr3_aa: CASTLSGTALLRNQPQHF
j_call: TRBJ2-5; clone_size: .; d_call: .; v_call: TRBV5-4; cdr3_nt: TGTGCCAGCAGCTTGGATCTGGGGACCCAGTACTTC; cdr3_aa: CASSLDLGTQYF
j_call: TRBJ2-7; clone_size: .; d_call: TRBD2; v_call: TRBV4-2; cdr3_nt: TGTGCCAGCAGCCAAGGAGCTGGACTAGCGGCCCTCTACGAGCAGTACTTC; cdr3_aa: CASSQGAGLAALYEQYF
j_call: TRBJ2-4; clone_size: once; d_call: .; v_call: TRBV9; cdr3_nt: TGTGCCAGCAGCGCGGGCGGGGGGACAGGGCGAAACATTCAGTACTTC; cdr3_aa: CASSAGGGTGRNIQYF
j_call: TRBJ2-3; clone_size: .; d_call: TRBD1; v_call: TRBV19; cdr3_nt: TGTGCCAGTAGTATGTGGACAGGAACCACAGATACGCAGTATTTT; cdr3_aa: CASSMWTGTTDTQYF
j_call: TRBJ2-7; clone_size: once; d_call: .; v_call: TRBV4-2; cdr3_nt: TGTGCCAGCAGCCAAGATAGGCCGTACGAGCAGTACTTC; cdr3_aa: CASSQDRPYEQYF
j_call: TRBJ2-7; clone_size: .; d_call: .; v_call: TRBV28; cdr3_nt: TGTGCCAGCAGTCCATGGGGAACCTACGAGCAGTACTTC; cdr3_aa: CASSPWGTYEQYF
j_call: TRBJ2-4; clone_size: .; d_call: .; v_call: TRBV28; cdr3_nt: TGTGCCAGCAGTTCGGCACGCATTCAGTACTTC; cdr3_aa: CASSSARIQYF
j_call: TRBJ2-7; clone_size: .; d_call: .; v_call: TRBV11-2; cdr3_nt: TGTGCCAGCACCGCTGAGAGGGGGGAGCAGTACTTC; cdr3_aa: CASTAERGEQYF
j_call: TRBJ2-5; clone_size: .; d_call: TRBD1; v_call: TRBV13; cdr3_nt: TGTGCCAGCAGCTTATCTAGACAGGGCGAGGGGGAGACCCAGTACTTC; cdr3_aa: CASSLSRQGEGETQYF
j_call: TRBJ2-7; clone_size: .; d_call: .; v_call: TRBV19; cdr3_nt: TGTGCCAGTAGTATCGAGGGAGGGGGCATTCCTTCCTACGAGCAGTACTTC; cdr3_aa: CASSIEGGGIPSYEQYF
j_call: TRBJ2-1; clone_size: once; d_call: .; v_call: TRBV9; cdr3_nt: TGTGCCAGCACCCCAGCGAGCTCCTACAATGAGCAGTTCTTC; cdr3_aa: CASTPASSYNEQFF
j_call: TRBJ1-2; clone_size: once; d_call: .; v_call: TRBV19; cdr3_nt: TGTGCCAGTAGGACAGGTTACTTCTACACCTTC; cdr3_aa: CASRTGYFYTF
j_call: TRBJ1-1; clone_size: .; d_call: TRBD1; v_call: TRBV5-5; cdr3_nt: TGTGCCAGCCAGGGGGCGAACACTGAAGCTTTCTTT; cdr3_aa: CASQGANTEAFF
j_call: TRBJ1-5; clone_size: .; d_call: .; v_call: TRBV10-2; cdr3_nt: TGCGCCAGCAGGTTGGGAGCTCAGGGCGTTCAGCCCCAGCATTTT; cdr3_aa: CASRLGAQGVQPQHF
j_call: TRBJ2-1; clone_size: .; d_call: TRBD2; v_call: TRBV6-4; cdr3_nt: TGTGCCAGCAGTGACGGGTTAGCGGGGGATGAGCAGTTCTTC; cdr3_aa: CASSDGLAGDEQFF
j_call: TRBJ1-5; clone_size: .; d_call: .; v_call: TRBV19; cdr3_nt: TGTGCCAGTAGTAGCAGTTTCAATCAGCCCCAGCATTTT; cdr3_aa: CASSSSFNQPQHF
j_call: TRBJ2-3; clone_size: .; d_call: TRBD2; v_call: TRBV5-4; cdr3_nt: TGTGCCAGCAGCGTTAGGACTAGCGGCACAGATACGCAGTATTTT; cdr3_aa: CASSVRTSGTDTQYF
j_call: TRBJ2-7; clone_size: few; d_call: .; v_call: TRBV9; cdr3_nt: TGTGCCAGCAGCGAGGCCCCCGGGTACGAGCAGTACTTC; cdr3_aa: CASSEAPGYEQYF
j_call: TRBJ2-2; clone_size: few; d_call: .; v_call: TRBV4-1; cdr3_nt: TGCGCCAGCAGCCAAGGCGGTGTATGGGGCGAGTCCGGGGAGCTGTTTTTT; cdr3_aa: CASSQGGVWGESGELFF